The rows below give T cell receptor beta chains drawn from one sample of a study of blood T cells in healthy people across ages. TCRdb re-called the 5' RACE reads through MiXCR, storing one row per CDR3 protein. The table has 1.8 million or so distinct CDR3 sequences, approximately 40% seen once. Sequenced: blood. These receptors were obtained from a human donor in good health. Each CDR3 is given with its conserved first and last residue. A D gene is named only where the DNA matches it firmly. Rows may omit the clone size; those that give it use once, few, many or a size class.

j_gene: TRBJ1-5
v_gene: TRBV6-1
abundance: .
d_gene: TRBD1
CDR3nt: TGTGCCAGCAGCGACTACGGGACAGTGCTGATTACACCCCAGCATTTT
CDR3aa: CASSDYGTVLITPQHF

j_gene: TRBJ1-4
v_gene: TRBV7-2
abundance: many
d_gene: .
CDR3nt: TGTGCCAGCAGCTTATCGGCAAATGAAAAACTGTTTTTT
CDR3aa: CASSLSANEKLFF

j_gene: TRBJ1-2
v_gene: TRBV20-1
abundance: .
d_gene: TRBD1
CDR3nt: TGCAGTGCCCCCGGGACAGGGGGCAGGAAAGGCTACACCTTC
CDR3aa: CSAPGTGGRKGYTF

j_gene: TRBJ2-1
v_gene: TRBV4-1
abundance: .
d_gene: TRBD2
CDR3nt: TGCGCCAGCAGCCAAGGTGTCCTAGCGGGGAGGAATGAGCAGTTCTTC
CDR3aa: CASSQGVLAGRNEQFF

j_gene: TRBJ2-7
v_gene: TRBV5-1
abundance: .
d_gene: .
CDR3nt: TGCGCCAGCAGCCGGCCGGGACGGAGCTCCTACGAGCGGTACTTC
CDR3aa: CASSRPGRSSYERYF

j_gene: TRBJ2-7
v_gene: TRBV20-1
abundance: few
d_gene: .
CDR3nt: TGCAGTGCTAGATCAGTCGATCTAGAAGGAAACGAGCAGTACTTC
CDR3aa: CSARSVDLEGNEQYF

j_gene: TRBJ2-6
v_gene: TRBV7-2
abundance: .
d_gene: .
CDR3nt: TGTGCCAGCAGCAAACTTAGAAGTGGGTCTGGGGCCAACGTCCCGACTTTC
CDR3aa: CASSKLRSGSGANVPTF

j_gene: TRBJ2-7
v_gene: TRBV15
abundance: few
d_gene: .
CDR3nt: TGTGCCACCAGCAGAGAGGCAGGGATCCCGTACGAGCAGTACTTC
CDR3aa: CATSREAGIPYEQYF

j_gene: TRBJ1-5
v_gene: TRBV4-1
abundance: .
d_gene: .
CDR3nt: TGCGCCAGCAGTCAAGGGGGATCAGGGTATCAGCCCCAGCATTTT
CDR3aa: CASSQGGSGYQPQHF

j_gene: TRBJ2-1
v_gene: TRBV20-1
abundance: .
d_gene: TRBD2
CDR3nt: TGCAGTGCTACGGGGGGGGCTTCCTACAATGGGCAGTTCTTC
CDR3aa: CSATGGASYNGQFF

j_gene: TRBJ2-1
v_gene: TRBV4-3
abundance: .
d_gene: .
CDR3nt: TGCGCCAGCAGCCCTAGGTGGGTCGGGACAAGGGCCTACAATGAGCAGTTCTTC
CDR3aa: CASSPRWVGTRAYNEQFF